These 16 T cell receptor beta chains were all obtained from the same sample, sequenced in a study of long-term antiretroviral therapy in people with HIV. Investigators performed immunoSEQ version v3.0 at survey level. Here immunoSEQ multiplex PCR was the method, and the copy in TCRdb shows in-frame clones only, minus some. Among about 15,000 clones listed, 81% were seen once. This material consisted of unsorted PBMCs, taken less than 1.3 years before starting antiretroviral therapy. These TCRs come from a man aged 30 to 45 with HIV.

CDR3 region: CASRRDSRYQETQYF. DNA of the CDR3: TGTGCCAGCAGACGGGACAGTAGATACCAAGAGACCCAGTACTTC. The chain joins TRBV6-1 to TRBJ2-5; TRBD1 aligns across 7 bases. CDR3 length: 15 amino acids. V shed 6 bases, J shed 0 bases, and the junction held 7 bases outside the gene matches. Germline V gene sequence: CDR1 MNHNS, CDR2 SASEGT.

This chain joins TRBV4-3 and TRBJ2-6; a possible D gene is TRBD1 (6 bases). Trimming took off 4 bases at V and 4 bases at J, with 11 bases between the two ends. This CDR3 has 15 amino acids. Looked up from germline, CDR1 is LGHNA and CDR2 is YSLEER. The CDR3 nucleotides read TGCGCCAGCAGCCCCAGGGGCTCCGGGGCCAACGTCCTGACTTTC. Protein product: CASSPRGSGANVLTF.

The chain uses TRBV29-1 and TRBJ2-1; D is unresolved. CDR1 SQVTM and CDR2 ANQGSEA come from the germline V gene. Trimming shortened V by 4 bases and J by 13 bases, and 5 bases separated the two germline ends. The CDR3 runs to 8 residues. The CDR3 DNA sequence: TGCAGCGTTGGCCCCCAGTTCTTC. Translating gives CSVGPQFF.

The chain carries TRBV2 and TRBJ2-6; D gene ambiguous. This CDR3 is 13 amino acids long. CDR1 is SNHLY, CDR2 FYNNEI, per germline. Trimming pared 8 bases from V and 8 bases from J, leaving 13 bases between. The CDR3 sequence is CASESGLTNVLTF. The CDR3 DNA reads as TGTGCCAGCGAATCTGGGTTAACCAACGTCCTGACTTTC.

The J gene is TRBJ2-2, the V gene TRBV7-2; TRBD2 aligns across 7 bases. Trimming took 7 bases from V and 5 from J; bases not matched to a gene: 4. The CDR3 sequence is 13 residues long. The germline V gene has CDR1 SGHTA and CDR2 FQGNSA. CDR3 sequence reads: CASTPRGTGELFF. CDR3 in DNA: TGTGCCAGCACCCCGCGGGGGACCGGGGAGCTGTTTTTT.

This chain links TRBV7-8 with TRBJ2-3; D unclear. Germline lookup yields CDR1 SGHVS and CDR2 FQNEAQ. V dropped 0 bases and J dropped 6 bases, with 16 bases sitting between them. This CDR3 has 16 amino acids. The CDR3, as DNA: TGTGCCAGCAGCTTAGCCTCCGGCAGTCTTTCGGATACGCAGTATTTT. Amino acid sequence: CASSLASGSLSDTQYF.

This clone turned up a few times. The chain combines TRBV5-4 with TRBJ1-2; D unresolved. The CDR3 extends over 13 amino acids. V gave up 4 bases and J gave up 4 bases, with 11 bases separating them. CDR1 and CDR2 (germline): SGHNT, YYREEE (reference sequence). In DNA form, the CDR3 reads TGTGCCAGCAGCCCGGGCTCCGTCTATGGCTACACCTTC. The encoded protein is CASSPGSVYGYTF.

This sequence joins TRBV11-2 and TRBJ2-3; TRBD1 matches at 7 bases. CDR1 is SGHAT and CDR2 is FQNNGV in the germline V gene. This CDR3 has 13 amino acids. The trim removed 5 bases at V and 6 bases at J, leaving 5 bases unmatched. As DNA, the CDR3 is TGTGCCAGCAGCGCCTCGACAGGGGATACGCAGTATTTT. Protein sequence: CASSASTGDTQYF.

The rearrangement uses TRBV10-1 and TRBJ2-3, with D unresolved. This CDR3 is built from 14 residues. Germline CDR1 is WNHNN and CDR2 is SYGVQD (reference sequence). With 0 bases removed from V and 6 bases from J, the gap between germline ends came to 10 bases. This chain's CDR3 is CASSESTYRDTQYF. In DNA, the CDR3 is TGCGCCAGCAGTGAGTCGACGTATAGGGATACGCAGTATTTT.

CDR3 residues: CASSLSGTSRLEQFF. The CDR3 DNA reads as TGTGCCAGCAGCTTAAGTGGGACTAGTCGTCTGGAGCAGTTCTTC. The chain combines TRBV5-6 with TRBJ2-1; 8 bases agree with TRBD2. Germline CDR1 and CDR2: SGHDT and YYEEEE. The V segment lost 2 bases and the J segment 10 bases; nucleotides outside the gene matches: 11. This CDR3 is built from 15 residues. Variable domain in full (rest from reference TRBV5-6 and TRBJ2-1): DAGVTQSPTHLIKTRGQQVTLRCSPKSGHDTVSWYQQALGQGPQFIFQYYEEEERQRGNFPDRFSGHQFPNYSSELNVNALLLGDSALYLCASSLSGTSRLEQFFGPGTRLTVL.

The V and J genes are TRBV15 and TRBJ2-1, with TRBD2 matching over 7 bases. The CDR3 runs 14 residues. Trimming cost V 3 bases and J 6 bases; bases outside gene matches: 5. The germline V gene has CDR1 LNHNV and CDR2 YYDKDF (reference sequence). CDR3 amino acids: CATSSWTSGNEQFF. CDR3 nucleotides: TGTGCCACCAGCAGTTGGACTAGTGGCAATGAGCAGTTCTTC.

CDR3 sequence: CASSEAEGGQGYEQYF. The CDR3 nucleotides read TGTGCCAGCAGTGAAGCGGAGGGGGGGCAGGGCTACGAGCAGTACTTC. This chain joins TRBV6-1 and TRBJ2-7; D perhaps matches TRBD2 (7 bases). The CDR3 length is 16 residues. The ends were cut back, 0 bases at V and 3 bases at J, with 15 bases in the middle. CDR1 and CDR2 (germline): MNHNS, SASEGT.

The chain uses TRBV10-2 and TRBJ2-7; TRBD2 matches at 10 bases. The CDR3 runs to 15 residues. Losses at the gene ends were 2 bases for V and 3 bases for J; bases not matched to a gene: 4. Germline CDR1 and CDR2: WSHSY and SAAADI. This CDR3 reads CASSERTSGLYEQYF. DNA for the CDR3: TGCGCCAGCAGTGAGCGGACTAGCGGCCTCTACGAGCAGTACTTC.

The V and J genes are TRBV10-2 and TRBJ2-1; TRBD2 matches at 7 bases. The trim removed 2 bases at V and 6 bases at J, leaving 7 bases unmatched. The CDR3 totals 15 residues. Germline V CDR1 and CDR2: WSHSY, SAAADI. The CDR3 DNA reads as TGCGCCAGCAGTGAGAGGATTAGCGGGCTCAATGAGCAGTTCTTC. It specifies CASSERISGLNEQFF.

This chain uses TRBV6-6 with TRBJ2-7; TRBD2 agrees at 8 bases. The CDR3 runs 15 residues. V dropped 0 bases and J dropped 1; count of bases not matched to a gene: 2. Germline lookup yields CDR1 MNHNY and CDR2 SVGAGI (reference sequence). CDR3: CASSYSAGGSYEQYF. The CDR3 DNA follows: TGTGCCAGCAGTTACTCGGCGGGAGGATCCTACGAGCAGTACTTC.

By share of the sample, this clone is medium-sized. This chain connects TRBV10-3 to TRBJ2-5; a possible D gene is TRBD1 (6 bases). Germline CDR1 ENHRY, CDR2 SYGVKD. The CDR3 sequence is 15 residues long. V lost 4 bases to trimming and J lost 4 bases, with 16 bases between them. CDR3 in DNA: TGTGCCATCAGTGGGGCCGCAGGGGTAGGAGAGACCCAGTACTTC. Its translation is CAISGAAGVGETQYF.